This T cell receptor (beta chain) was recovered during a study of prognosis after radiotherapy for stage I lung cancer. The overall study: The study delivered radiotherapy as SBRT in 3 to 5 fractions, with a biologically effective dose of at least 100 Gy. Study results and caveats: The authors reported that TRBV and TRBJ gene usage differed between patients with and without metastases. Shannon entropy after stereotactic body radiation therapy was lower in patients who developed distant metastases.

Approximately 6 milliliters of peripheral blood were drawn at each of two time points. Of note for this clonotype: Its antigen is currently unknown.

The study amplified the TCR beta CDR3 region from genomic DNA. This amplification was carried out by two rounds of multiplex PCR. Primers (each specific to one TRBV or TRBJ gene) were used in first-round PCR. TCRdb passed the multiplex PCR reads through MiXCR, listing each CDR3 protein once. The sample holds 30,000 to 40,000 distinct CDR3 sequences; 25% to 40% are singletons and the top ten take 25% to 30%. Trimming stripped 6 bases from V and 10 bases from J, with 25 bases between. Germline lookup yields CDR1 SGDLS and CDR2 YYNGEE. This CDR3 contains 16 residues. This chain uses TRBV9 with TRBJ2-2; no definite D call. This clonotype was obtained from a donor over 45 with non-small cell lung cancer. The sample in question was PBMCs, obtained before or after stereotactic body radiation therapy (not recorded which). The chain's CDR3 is CASIPLRVGKGEELFF. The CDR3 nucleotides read TGTGCCAGCATCCCTCTTAGGGTGGGGAAGGGCGAGGAGCTGTTTTTT.